These 11 T cell receptor beta chains share one sample of origin, sequenced in a study of beta chain features in type 1 diabetes. Since all of the isolated RNA was reverse transcribed, expressed TCRB transcripts were what got sequenced. TCRdb's copy holds only in-frame clones and misses some; the assay was immunoSEQ multiplex PCR. The sample gives around 290,000 clones, roughly 8% of which show up once; more than 0.8% is in the top ten. The specimen sequenced was central memory CD4+ T cells from blood. These receptor sequences come from a woman aged 18-35 years in good health.

This clone has a handful of counts. V gene TRBV2 combines with J gene TRBJ2-7; D gene uncertain. Germline V gene sequence: CDR1 SNHLY, CDR2 FYNNEI. This CDR3 contains 13 residues. Between the trimmed V and J ends, which lost 0 bases and 6 bases, there was a span of 9 bases. The CDR3 DNA reads TGTGCCAGCAGTGAAGCGCGACCGGGCGAGCAGTACGTC. This codes for CASSEARPGEQYV.

This clone was counted only a few times. This CDR3 is also generated by other DNA sequences in the sample. The chain carries TRBV5-1 and TRBJ1-1; TRBD1 aligns across 8 bases. Germline V gene lookup returns CDR1 SGHRS and CDR2 YFSETQ. The CDR3 is made up of 14 amino acids. The V and J ends lost 4 bases and 1 base, in that order; junction bases with no gene match: 3. The CDR3 DNA follows: TGCGCCAGCAGCCTAGGGACAGGGAACACTGAAGCTTTCTTT. Translated: CASSLGTGNTEAFF. The complete variable domain, with remaining parts taken from reference TRBV5-1 and TRBJ1-1, reads KAGVTQTPRYLIKTRGQQVTLSCSPISGHRSVSWYQQTPGQGLQFLFEYFSETQRNKGNFPGRFSGRQFSNSRSEMNVSTLELGDSALYLCASSLGTGNTEAFFGQGTRLTVV.

This clone was seen a handful of times. The chain has TRBV18 and TRBJ1-2; possible D gene TRBD1, 5 bases. Per the germline V gene, CDR1 is KGHSH and CDR2 is LQKENI. CDR3 length: 18 residues. With 3 bases removed from V and 6 bases from J, the gap between germline ends came to 26 bases. This chain's CDR3 is CASSPGDDRWGLRNGYTF. The CDR3 nucleotides are TGTGCCAGCTCACCCGGCGATGACAGATGGGGTCTGAGGAATGGCTACACCTTC.

Written as DNA, the CDR3 is TGTGCCAGCAGCGTAGGGACAGGGGCGGCCTACGAGCAGTACTTC. It specifies CASSVGTGAAYEQYF. The chain employs TRBV9 and TRBJ2-7; 9 bases map to TRBD1. The junction had 3 bases not matched to a gene; V was cut back by 0 bases and J by 2 bases. CDR1 SGDLS and CDR2 YYNGEE come from the germline V gene. CDR3 length equals 15 residues.

The table lists this clone with many counts. The CDR3 DNA sequence: TGTGCCAGCAGCGCAGGGGGTCAACAAGAGACCCAGTACTTC. It yields the protein CASSAGGQQETQYF. The chain has TRBV7-2 and TRBJ2-5; 7 nucleotides align to TRBD1. The CDR3 runs to 14 residues. CDR1 is SGHTA and CDR2 is FQGNSA in the germline V gene. V dropped 5 bases and J dropped 2; count of bases not matched to a gene: 5. Together with reference TRBV7-2 and TRBJ2-5, the CDR3 gives the full variable domain: GAGVSQSPSNKVTEKGKDVELRCDPISGHTALYWYRQSLGQGLEFLIYFQGNSAPDKSGLPSDRFSAERTGGSVSTLTIQRTQQEDSAVYLCASSAGGQQETQYFGPGTRLLVL.

This clone came up a few times. V is TRBV9 and J is TRBJ2-3; D is ambiguous. Looked up from germline, CDR1 is SGDLS and CDR2 is YYNGEE. The CDR3 consists of 11 residues. The ends were cut back, 3 bases at V and 9 bases at J, with 8 bases in the middle. The CDR3 DNA is TGTGCCAGCAGCGATTTGTACACGCAGTATTTT. It encodes CASSDLYTQYF.

This clone was counted only a few times. The chain combines TRBV7-9 with TRBJ2-7; no clear D gene. V lost 3 bases and J 1 base, leaving 7 bases between the germline ends. The CDR3 is made up of 13 amino acids. Per germline, CDR1 SEHNR and CDR2 FQNEAQ (reference sequence). The CDR3 sequence is CASSFDISYEQYV. CDR3 in DNA: TGTGCCAGCAGCTTCGACATATCCTACGAGCAGTACGTC.

This chain links TRBV11-3 with TRBJ2-3, with D uncertain. CDR1 and CDR2 from the germline V gene are SGHNT and YENEEA. Trimming left V 5 bases short and J 6 bases short, with 12 bases between. CDR3 size: 13 residues. The CDR3 sequence is CASSVTTRDTQYF. CDR3 coding DNA: TGTGCCAGCAGCGTGACCACCCGGGATACGCAGTATTTT.

This clone appeared many times. J is TRBJ1-1 and V is TRBV7-2; the match to TRBD1 covers 9 bases. This CDR3 is 15 amino acids long. CDR1 is SGHTA, CDR2 FQGNSA, per germline. J was trimmed by 2 bases and V by 8 bases; bases with no gene match: 9. The CDR3 nucleotides are TGTGCCAGCTCCGGGACAGGGAACCTTAACACTGAAGCTTTCTTT. This encodes CASSGTGNLNTEAFF. Based on the CDR3 plus reference TRBV7-2 and TRBJ1-1, the full variable domain is GAGVSQSPSNKVTEKGKDVELRCDPISGHTALYWYRQSLGQGLEFLIYFQGNSAPDKSGLPSDRFSAERTGGSVSTLTIQRTQQEDSAVYLCASSGTGNLNTEAFFGQGTRLTVV.

In its sample, this clone was seen a few times. Distinct nucleotide sequences in the sample also encode this CDR3. The chain uses TRBV19 and TRBJ2-3, with TRBD1 as a possible D gene (5 bases). The V and J ends lost 3 bases and 3 bases respectively, with 7 bases between them. Germline V CDR1 and CDR2: LNHDA, SQIVND (reference sequence). The CDR3 covers 13 residues. CDR3 in DNA: TGTGCCAGTAGTATTCAGGGAACAGATACGCAGTATTTT. It encodes CASSIQGTDTQYF.

This clone was counted at least ten times. V usage is TRBV5-8 and J usage is TRBJ1-5; 9 bases line up with TRBD1. V gave up 4 bases and J gave up 6 bases; unmatched junction bases: 14. The CDR3 contains 17 residues. Per germline, CDR1 SGHTS and CDR2 YDEGEE. Here the CDR3 reads CASSPGVSGQGIQPQHF. CDR3 DNA sequence: TGTGCCAGCAGCCCCGGTGTTAGTGGACAGGGGATTCAGCCCCAGCATTTT.